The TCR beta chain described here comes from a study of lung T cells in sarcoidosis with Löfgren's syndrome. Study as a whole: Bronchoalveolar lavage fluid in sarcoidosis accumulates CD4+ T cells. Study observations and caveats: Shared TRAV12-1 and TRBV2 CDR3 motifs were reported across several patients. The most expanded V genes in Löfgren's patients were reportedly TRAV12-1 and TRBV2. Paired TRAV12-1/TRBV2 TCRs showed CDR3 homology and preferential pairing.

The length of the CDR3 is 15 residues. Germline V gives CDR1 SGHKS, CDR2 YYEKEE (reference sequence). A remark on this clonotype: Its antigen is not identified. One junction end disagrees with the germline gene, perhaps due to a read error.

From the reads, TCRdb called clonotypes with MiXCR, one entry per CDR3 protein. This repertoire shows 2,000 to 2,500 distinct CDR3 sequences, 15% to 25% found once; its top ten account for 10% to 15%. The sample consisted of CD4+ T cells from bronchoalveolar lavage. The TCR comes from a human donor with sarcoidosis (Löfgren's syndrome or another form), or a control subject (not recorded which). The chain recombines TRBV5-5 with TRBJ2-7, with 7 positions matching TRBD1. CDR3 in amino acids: CTSSLESNRGYEQYF. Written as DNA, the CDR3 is TGTACCAGCAGCTTGGAATCGAACAGGGGCTACGAGCAGTACTTC.